Listed below are T cell receptor beta chains from one sample, sequenced in a study of CD8 T cells in Susac syndrome. TCRdb re-called the immunoSEQ multiplex PCR reads with MiXCR, one entry per CDR3 protein. The repertoire has approximately 180,000 distinct CDR3 sequences, 90% to 96% of them found once; the top ten carry about 0.093%. Sequencing used CD4+ T cells from PBMCs. Receptors originate from a human donor with multiple sclerosis. Each CDR3 is given with its conserved first and last residue. D genes are given only for firm matches. Some rows mark clone size as missing; the rest say once, few, many or name a class of expanded clone.

>TRBD1|TRBJ1-5|TRBV30|.
CAWSRQGTEPQHF
TGTGCCTGGAGTCGACAGGGGACGGAGCCCCAGCATTTT
>.|TRBJ2-1|TRBV9|.
CASSPGAQSSYNEQFF
TGTGCCAGCAGCCCAGGGGCCCAGAGCTCCTACAATGAGCAGTTCTTC
>.|TRBJ1-6|TRBV5-1|.
CASSRAGSPRSLHF
TGCGCCAGCAGCCGCGCGGGTTCCCCACGGTCCCTCCACTTT
>.|TRBJ2-3|TRBV5-1|.
CASSLNRGGADTQYF
TGCGCCAGCAGCTTGAACAGGGGGGGCGCAGATACGCAGTATTTT
>TRBD1|TRBJ1-2|TRBV3-1|.
CASSQLRDRGFNGYTF
TGTGCCAGCAGCCAGCTCCGGGACAGGGGATTCAATGGCTACACCTTC
>.|TRBJ2-3|TRBV9|.
CASSVGVLGTDTQYF
TGTGCCAGCAGCGTAGGAGTCCTCGGCACAGATACGCAGTATTTT
>.|TRBJ1-5|TRBV4-2|.
CASSQGVRQPQHF
TGTGCCAGCAGCCAGGGGGTTCGACAGCCCCAGCATTTT
>.|TRBJ2-1|TRBV30|.
CAWSWPRAGEQFF
TGTGCCTGGTCCTGGCCCCGGGCGGGTGAGCAGTTCTTC
>.|TRBJ2-7|TRBV7-6|.
CASSLAPRGVYEQYF
TGTGCCAGCAGCTTAGCCCCAAGGGGCGTCTACGAGCAGTACTTC
>.|TRBJ2-4|TRBV23-1|.
CASSPRDTQNIQYF
TGCGCCAGCAGTCCCCGGGACACCCAAAACATTCAGTACTTC
>.|TRBJ1-1|TRBV30|.
CAWSRGFEAFF
TGTGCCTGGAGTAGGGGCTTCGAAGCTTTCTTT
>.|TRBJ1-6|TRBV12-3/TRBV12-4|.
CASSLGTWSPLHF
TGTGCCAGCAGTTTAGGGACATGGTCACCCCTCCACTTT
>.|TRBJ2-5|TRBV6-2/TRBV6-3|.
CASSEQQETQYF
TGTGCCAGCAGTGAGCAGCAAGAGACCCAGTACTTC
>.|TRBJ1-2|TRBV5-4|.
CASSSGVQGRRYGYTF
TGTGCCAGCAGCTCTGGAGTTCAGGGGAGGAGGTATGGCTACACCTTC
>.|TRBJ1-5|TRBV20-1|once
CSASPPGTATNQPQHF
TGCAGTGCTAGTCCCCCCGGGACGGCCACGAATCAGCCCCAGCATTTT
>TRBD1|TRBJ2-6|TRBV24-1|.
CATSDLKGDRNSGANVLTF
TGTGCCACCAGTGATTTAAAGGGGGACAGGAACTCTGGGGCCAACGTCCTGACTTTC
>.|TRBJ1-6|TRBV28|.
CASSLPWIANSPLHF
TGTGCCAGCAGTTTGCCTTGGATCGCCAATTCACCCCTCCACTTT
>.|TRBJ2-7|TRBV4-1|.
CASSQEGWGGYEQYF
TGCGCCAGCAGCCAAGAAGGCTGGGGCGGATACGAGCAGTACTTC
>.|TRBJ2-5|TRBV9|.
CASSVGGSGETQYF
TGTGCCAGCAGCGTAGGGGGCTCGGGGGAGACCCAGTACTTC
>TRBD1|TRBJ1-5|TRBV9|.
CASSVGQGGQPQHF
TGTGCCAGCAGCGTAGGACAGGGGGGTCAGCCCCAGCATTTT
>.|TRBJ2-1|TRBV14|.
CASSQRAGNLYNEQFF
TGTGCCAGCAGCCAAAGGGCAGGGAATCTCTACAATGAGCAGTTCTTC
>.|TRBJ2-1|TRBV20-1|.
CSAREGVRYNSYNEQFF
TGCAGTGCTAGAGAAGGGGTACGATATAACTCCTACAATGAGCAGTTCTTC
>TRBD2|TRBJ2-7|TRBV5-6|.
CASSYSAGGSWDEQYF
TGTGCCAGCAGCTATTCAGCGGGGGGATCCTGGGACGAGCAGTACTTC
>.|TRBJ2-4|TRBV29-1|.
CSVKDAPAKNIQYF
TGCAGCGTGAAGGACGCACCGGCCAAAAACATTCAGTACTTC
>.|TRBJ1-1|TRBV18|.
CASSPSFRGLGTEAFF
TGTGCCAGCTCACCTTCGTTTCGGGGACTAGGCACTGAAGCTTTCTTT
>TRBD1|TRBJ2-3|TRBV29-1|.
CSLRTGPTDTQYF
TGCAGCTTAAGGACAGGCCCCACAGATACGCAGTATTTT